This T cell receptor (beta chain) was captured by sequencing in a study of cytomegalovirus exposure and HLA in healthy donors. Background on the study: A later analysis reported the same platform for the 95 to 150 validation repertoires and the 500 to 700 first-cohort repertoires. Overall study findings and caveats: In a later analysis, first-cohort TCR clusters were found to tend to co-occur in the approximately 120 validation repertoires. The investigators catalogued 150 to 200 TCR beta chains as cytomegalovirus-associated.

About this clone: Its specificity is not known.

Profiling relied on immunoSEQ multiplex PCR, and the TCRdb table lists in-frame clones only, not all of them. The table shows approximately 270,000 clones, with around 90% occurring only once. Donors came from a validation cohort of over 100 subjects, distinct from the first 666-subject cohort. Sequences were obtained from PBMCs. The receptor comes from a woman under 30 in good health and CMV-seronegative.

The CDR3 here is CASSLVDRESPLHF. CDR3 coding DNA: TGTGCCAGCAGCTTAGTGGACAGGGAATCACCCCTCCACTTT. The gene calls are TRBV7-2 and TRBJ1-6; the match to TRBD1 covers 8 bases. Per germline, CDR1 SGHTA and CDR2 FQGNSA. The CDR3 runs 14 residues. The junction had 3 bases not matched to a gene; V was cut back by 1 base and J by 10 bases. The variable domain in full, completed from reference TRBV7-2 and TRBJ1-6, reads GAGVSQSPSNKVTEKGKDVELRCDPISGHTALYWYRQSLGQGLEFLIYFQGNSAPDKSGLPSDRFSAERTGGSVSTLTIQRTQQEDSAVYLCASSLVDRESPLHFGNGTRLTVT.